The 25 T cell receptor beta chains presented below share a single source sample, sequenced in a study of radiotherapy plus CTLA-4 blockade in lung cancer. Here immunoSEQ multiplex PCR was the method, and the copy in TCRdb shows in-frame clones only, minus some. The table lists roughly 78,000 clones, over 65% of them singletons. The sequenced sample was peripheral blood, obtained from a patient treated with radiotherapy plus ipilimumab. The source is a human donor with non-small cell lung cancer who had a complete response to radiotherapy plus ipilimumab.

The V and J genes are TRBV27 and TRBJ2-4, with TRBD2 as a possible D gene (5 bases). CDR3 length: 14 amino acids. Trimming left V 3 bases short and J 2 bases short, with 8 bases between. Germline CDR1 and CDR2: MNHEY and SMNVEV (reference sequence). CDR3 sequence (DNA): TGTGCCAGCAGTTTCTCCGGGACCAAAAACATTCAGTACTTC. It is translated as CASSFSGTKNIQYF.

The chain has TRBV11-2 and TRBJ1-1; D unclear. Germline loops: CDR1 SGHAT, CDR2 FQNNGV. The CDR3 runs to 13 residues. V dropped 2 bases and J dropped 0 bases, with 4 bases sitting between them. The CDR3 DNA follows: TGTGCCAGCAGCTTACAGTTGAACACTGAAGCTTTCTTT. It is translated as CASSLQLNTEAFF.

The chain combines TRBV7-9 with TRBJ2-5; 7 bases line up with TRBD1. Losses at the gene ends were 4 bases for V and 1 base for J; bases not matched to a gene: 15. Germline CDR1 is SEHNR and CDR2 is FQNEAQ (reference sequence). The CDR3 consists of 18 residues. The CDR3 is CASSSRMGQTPSQETQYF. CDR3 DNA: TGTGCCAGCAGCTCGAGGATGGGACAGACTCCGTCCCAAGAGACCCAGTACTTC.

J is TRBJ2-1 and V is TRBV29-1; weak D call: TRBD2 (5 bases). This CDR3 region has 10 residues. Trimming took off 7 bases at V and 8 bases at J, with 9 bases between the two ends. Looked up from germline, CDR1 is SQVTM and CDR2 is ANQGSEA. CDR3: CSATRDEQFF. The CDR3 DNA is TGCAGCGCTACTAGAGATGAGCAGTTCTTC.

The chain is built from TRBV30 and TRBJ2-7; TRBD1 agrees at 7 bases. The ends lost 3 bases at V and 4 bases at J; junction bases unmatched: 3. The germline V gene encodes CDR1 GTSNPN and CDR2 SVGIG (reference sequence). The CDR3 contains 12 residues. The CDR3 loop is CAWRGRGYEQYF. The CDR3 region has the DNA TGTGCCTGGAGAGGCAGGGGGTACGAGCAGTACTTC. The whole variable domain, remainder taken from reference TRBV30 and TRBJ2-7, is SQTIHQWPATLVQPVGSPLSLECTVEGTSNPNLYWYRQAAGRGLQLLFYSVGIGQISSEVPQNLSASRPQDRQFILSSKKLLLSDSGFYLCAWRGRGYEQYFGPGTRLTVT.

This clone was seen more than once but under ten times. The chain recombines TRBV9 with TRBJ2-1; TRBD2 aligns across 10 bases. Germline trimming cut 4 bases from V and 7 bases from J; bases unmatched to any gene: 11. Per the germline V gene, CDR1 is SGDLS and CDR2 is YYNGEE. The CDR3 runs to 16 residues. CDR3 DNA sequence: TGTGCCAGCAGCTCCCGGACTAGCGGCGTGAGGAATGAGCAGTTCTTC. Protein sequence: CASSSRTSGVRNEQFF.

The V gene is TRBV30, the J gene TRBJ1-2, with 10 bases identical to TRBD1. V gave up 2 bases and J gave up 6 bases; unmatched junction bases: 12. Germline lookup yields CDR1 GTSNPN and CDR2 SVGIG (reference sequence). This CDR3 spans 16 amino acids. The CDR3 DNA follows: TGTGCCTGGAGTACTCCCGGGACAGGGGTTTTTAATGGCTACACCTTC. It translates to CAWSTPGTGVFNGYTF. Full variable domain (remainder filled in from reference TRBV30 and TRBJ1-2): SQTIHQWPATLVQPVGSPLSLECTVEGTSNPNLYWYRQAAGRGLQLLFYSVGIGQISSEVPQNLSASRPQDRQFILSSKKLLLSDSGFYLCAWSTPGTGVFNGYTFGSGTRLTVV.

This clone showed up just once. The CDR3 loop is CASRRDTPSTEAFF. The CDR3 DNA follows: TGTGCCAGCAGGAGAGACACACCGAGCACTGAAGCTTTCTTT. The chain joins TRBV6-5 to TRBJ1-1; D is uncertain. The CDR3 covers 14 residues. The V gene lost 6 bases and the J gene lost 4 bases, with 15 bases spanning the gap. CDR1 is MNHEY and CDR2 is SVGAGI in the germline V gene.

This clone was observed once. One end of the junction does not line up with germline, which may come from a read error. The chain has TRBV5-4 and TRBJ2-5; the D is unclear. Germline CDR1 reads SGHNT; CDR2 reads YYREEE (reference sequence). The CDR3 is 13 amino acids. CDR3 sequence: CASSWVYQETQYF. The CDR3 bases are TGTGCCAGCAGCTGGGTCTACCAGGAGACCCAGTACTTC.

The chain has TRBV19 and TRBJ2-2; the D is unclear. Per the germline V gene, CDR1 is LNHDA and CDR2 is SQIVND (reference sequence). CDR3 length: 13 residues. Trimming cost V 9 bases and J 0 bases, with 8 bases left between them. The CDR3 sequence: CASWVANTGELFF. For the CDR3, the DNA is TGTGCCAGCTGGGTTGCGAACACCGGGGAGCTGTTTTTT.

This chain uses TRBV9 with TRBJ1-2, with 7 bases matching TRBD1. Looked up from germline, CDR1 is SGDLS and CDR2 is YYNGEE. The CDR3 is 16 amino acids. The V gene end was trimmed by 0 bases and the J gene end by 7 bases; junction bases not matched to a gene: 12. CDR3 sequence: CASSVESIGTAGGYTF. The CDR3 DNA follows: TGTGCCAGCAGCGTAGAATCAATTGGGACAGCGGGTGGCTACACCTTC.

The chain uses TRBV5-5 and TRBJ2-3; D unclear. The CDR3 covers 12 residues. CDR1 and CDR2 from the germline V gene are SGHKS and YYEKEE (reference sequence). Trimming left V 6 bases short and J 7 bases short, with 12 bases between. The CDR3 protein is CASTPESNTQYF. The CDR3 DNA sequence: TGTGCCAGCACCCCCGAGTCGAATACGCAGTATTTT. Full variable domain (rest looked up from reference TRBV5-5 and TRBJ2-3): DAGVTQSPTHLIKTRGQQVTLRCSPISGHKSVSWYQQVLGQGPQFIFQYYEKEERGRGNFPDRFSARQFPNYSSELNVNALLLGDSALYLCASTPESNTQYFGPGTRLTVL.

This clone has more than one count but fewer than ten. The rearrangement links TRBV4-3 to TRBJ1-2, with D tentatively TRBD1 (5 bases). Germline CDR1 is LGHNA and CDR2 is YSLEER. The CDR3 is 14 residues long. Deletions cut 3 bases from V and 9 bases from J, with 17 bases between. The CDR3 DNA reads as TGCGCCAGCAGCCAGAATATAGGGACGAGGCGCTACACCTTC. Translation gives CASSQNIGTRRYTF.

This clone was counted a few times. The chain is built from TRBV18 and TRBJ1-2; D unclear. CDR1 KGHSH and CDR2 LQKENI come from the germline V gene. This CDR3 spans 13 amino acids. Trimming removed 3 bases at V and 8 bases at J, with 13 bases between. CDR3 amino acids: CASSPLPREGYTF. The CDR3 DNA reads TGTGCCAGCTCACCTCTCCCGCGGGAGGGCTACACCTTC. Based on the CDR3 plus reference TRBV18 and TRBJ1-2, the full variable domain is NAGVMQNPRHLVRRRGQEARLRCSPMKGHSHVYWYRQLPEEGLKFMVYLQKENIIDESGMPKERFSAEFPKEGPSILRIQQVVRGDSAAYFCASSPLPREGYTFGSGTRLTVV.

The rearrangement joins TRBV6-5 to TRBJ1-1, with a tentative D call TRBD1 (5 bases). Germline V gene sequence: CDR1 MNHEY, CDR2 SVGAGI. The CDR3 has 15 amino acids. V shed 2 bases and J shed 11 bases, with 21 bases lying between them. The CDR3 loop is CASSYIRGTPTVAFF. The CDR3 DNA is TGTGCCAGCAGTTACATAAGAGGGACCCCCACCGTCGCTTTCTTT.

V and J are TRBV10-3 and TRBJ2-7; possibly TRBD1 or TRBD2 for D (5 bases each). CDR1 ENHRY and CDR2 SYGVKD come from the germline V gene. Trimming pared 2 bases from V and 7 bases from J, leaving 9 bases between. This CDR3 is built from 12 residues. The CDR3 nucleotides read TGTGCCATCAGTGAGGGGGGAAGTGAGCAGTACGTC. Its protein product is CAISEGGSEQYV.

The chain carries TRBV14 and TRBJ1-2; 10 nucleotides match TRBD1. The junction had 7 bases not matched to a gene; V was cut back by 5 bases and J by 4 bases. The CDR3 runs 15 residues. Germline CDR1 and CDR2: SGHDN and FVKESK. The CDR3 sequence is CASSKPGQGSYGYTF. CDR3 bases: TGTGCCAGCAGCAAACCGGGACAGGGGAGCTATGGCTACACCTTC.

This chain connects TRBV19 to TRBJ2-1, with TRBD1 matching over 8 bases. The ends lost 4 bases at V and 9 bases at J; junction bases unmatched: 8. The germline V gene has CDR1 LNHDA and CDR2 SQIVND (reference sequence). The CDR3 consists of 14 residues. CDR3 sequence reads: CASSSPGGRGEQFF. The CDR3 region has the DNA TGTGCCAGTAGTAGTCCAGGGGGCAGGGGTGAGCAGTTCTTC.

This clone was seen only a few times. V and J are TRBV7-9 and TRBJ2-4; no reliable D call. This CDR3 has 15 residues. V lost 1 base and J 2 bases, leaving 9 bases between the germline ends. CDR1 and CDR2 (germline): SEHNR, FQNEAQ (reference sequence). The CDR3 loop is CASSLGSVTKNIQYF. In DNA form, the CDR3 reads TGTGCCAGCAGCTTAGGATCGGTAACCAAAAACATTCAGTACTTC.

The chain carries TRBV5-6 and TRBJ2-3, with D possibly being TRBD2 (6 bases). Trimming removed 1 base from V and 0 bases from J, with 9 bases in between. This CDR3 has 15 amino acids. Germline V CDR1 and CDR2: SGHDT, YYEEEE. The CDR3 loop reads CASSLSGLSTDTQYF. The CDR3 nucleotides read TGTGCCAGCAGCTTGAGCGGGTTAAGCACAGATACGCAGTATTTT.

The chain joins TRBV29-1 to TRBJ2-5, with 8 bases matching TRBD1. The CDR3 runs to 12 residues. Per the germline V gene, CDR1 is SQVTM and CDR2 is ANQGSEA. Trimming took 3 bases from V and 7 from J; bases not matched to a gene: 4. As DNA, the CDR3 is TGCAGCGTTGACAGGGGGCAGGTGACCCAGTACTTC. Its protein product is CSVDRGQVTQYF.

The chain employs TRBV11-2 and TRBJ2-7; the match to TRBD2 covers 10 bases. V dropped 5 bases and J dropped 2; count of bases not matched to a gene: 6. This CDR3 has 15 amino acids. Per germline, CDR1 SGHAT and CDR2 FQNNGV. CDR3 coding DNA: TGTGCCAGCAGCCACCGACTAGCGGGTCCCTACGAGCAGTACGTC. Translation: CASSHRLAGPYEQYV.

V and J are TRBV6-5 and TRBJ2-7, with 7 bases that match TRBD1. J lost 4 bases, V lost 6 bases, and 6 bases had no gene match. The germline V gene has CDR1 MNHEY and CDR2 SVGAGI. There are 13 residues in the CDR3. Written as DNA, the CDR3 is TGTGCCAGCAGGCCCGCAGGGGGATACGAGCAGTACGTC. Protein product: CASRPAGGYEQYV.

This rearrangement joins TRBV15 to TRBJ2-3; TRBD2 aligns across 8 bases. This CDR3 has 19 residues. Germline-derived CDR1 and CDR2 are LNHNV and YYDKDF (reference sequence). V lost 5 bases to trimming and J lost 2 bases; unmatched junction nucleotides: 18. Here the CDR3 DNA reads TGTGCCACCAGCCCCGGAGGCAGGGGTAGCGGGGAAATCACAGATACGCAGTATTTT. As protein: CATSPGGRGSGEITDTQYF.

V gene TRBV4-1 combines with J gene TRBJ1-1; tentatively, D is TRBD1 (6 bases). CDR1 and CDR2 from the germline V gene are MGHRA and YSYEKL. Trimming pared 0 bases from V and 0 bases from J, leaving 17 bases between. This CDR3 is 18 amino acids long. In DNA, the CDR3 is TGCGCCAGCAGCCAAGACCCGGGGGAGGGGGGCATGAACACTGAAGCTTTCTTT. Translating gives CASSQDPGEGGMNTEAFF.